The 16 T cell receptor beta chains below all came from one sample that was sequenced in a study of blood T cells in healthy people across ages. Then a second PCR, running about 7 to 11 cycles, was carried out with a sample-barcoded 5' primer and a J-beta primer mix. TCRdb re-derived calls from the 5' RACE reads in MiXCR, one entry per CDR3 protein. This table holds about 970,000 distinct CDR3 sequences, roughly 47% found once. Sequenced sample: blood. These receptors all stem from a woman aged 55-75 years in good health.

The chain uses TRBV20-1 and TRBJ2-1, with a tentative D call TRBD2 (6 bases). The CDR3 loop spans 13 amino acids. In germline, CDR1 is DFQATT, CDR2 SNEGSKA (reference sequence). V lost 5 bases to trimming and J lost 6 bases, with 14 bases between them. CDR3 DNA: TGCAGTGCTGGGGAGGCTAACCGCAATGAGCAGTTCTTC. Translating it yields CSAGEANRNEQFF.

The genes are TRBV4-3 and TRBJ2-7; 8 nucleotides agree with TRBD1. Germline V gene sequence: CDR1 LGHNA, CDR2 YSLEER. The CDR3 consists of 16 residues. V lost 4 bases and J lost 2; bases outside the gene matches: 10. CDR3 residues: CASSPFTGGQAYEQYF. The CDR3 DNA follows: TGCGCCAGCAGCCCTTTTACAGGGGGTCAAGCCTACGAGCAGTACTTC.

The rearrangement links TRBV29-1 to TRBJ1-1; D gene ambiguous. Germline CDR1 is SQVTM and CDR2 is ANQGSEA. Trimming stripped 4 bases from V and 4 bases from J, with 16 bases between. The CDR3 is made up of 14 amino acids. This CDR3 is CSVAMGLLGTEAFF. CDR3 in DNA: TGCAGCGTTGCAATGGGTCTTTTAGGCACTGAAGCTTTCTTT.

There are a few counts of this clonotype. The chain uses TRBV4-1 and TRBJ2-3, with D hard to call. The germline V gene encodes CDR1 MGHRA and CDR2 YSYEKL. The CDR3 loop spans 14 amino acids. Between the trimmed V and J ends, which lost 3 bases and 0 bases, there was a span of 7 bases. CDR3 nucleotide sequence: TGCGCCAGCAGCCAGTGGAGCAGCACAGATACGCAGTATTTT. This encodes CASSQWSSTDTQYF.

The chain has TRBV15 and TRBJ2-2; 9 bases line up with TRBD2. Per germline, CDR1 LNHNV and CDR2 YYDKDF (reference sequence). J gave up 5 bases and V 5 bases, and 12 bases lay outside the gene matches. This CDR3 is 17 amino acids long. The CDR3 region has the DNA TGTGCCACCAGCCTTACTATTAGCGGGAGCTCGACCGGGGAGCTGTTTTTT. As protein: CATSLTISGSSTGELFF.

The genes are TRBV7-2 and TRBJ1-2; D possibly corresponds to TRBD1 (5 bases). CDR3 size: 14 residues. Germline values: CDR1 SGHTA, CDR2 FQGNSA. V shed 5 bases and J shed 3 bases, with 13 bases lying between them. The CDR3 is CASSAPAGDYGYTF. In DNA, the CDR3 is TGTGCCAGCAGCGCCCCAGCGGGGGACTATGGCTACACCTTC. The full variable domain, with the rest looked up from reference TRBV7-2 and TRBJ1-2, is GAGVSQSPSNKVTEKGKDVELRCDPISGHTALYWYRQSLGQGLEFLIYFQGNSAPDKSGLPSDRFSAERTGGSVSTLTIQRTQQEDSAVYLCASSAPAGDYGYTFGSGTRLTVV.

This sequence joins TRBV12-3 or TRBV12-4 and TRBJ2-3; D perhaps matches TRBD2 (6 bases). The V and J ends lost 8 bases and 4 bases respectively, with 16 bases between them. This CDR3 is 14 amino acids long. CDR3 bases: TGTGCCAGCCGGAAAGCGGGTGGATCAGATACGCAGTATTTT. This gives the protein CASRKAGGSDTQYF.

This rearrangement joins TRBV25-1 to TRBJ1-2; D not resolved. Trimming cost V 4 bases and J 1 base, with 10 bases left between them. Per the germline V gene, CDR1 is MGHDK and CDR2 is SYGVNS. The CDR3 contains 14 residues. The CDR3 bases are TGTGCCAGCAGTGCTGGACCGCATAACTATGGCTACACCTTC. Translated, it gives CASSAGPHNYGYTF.

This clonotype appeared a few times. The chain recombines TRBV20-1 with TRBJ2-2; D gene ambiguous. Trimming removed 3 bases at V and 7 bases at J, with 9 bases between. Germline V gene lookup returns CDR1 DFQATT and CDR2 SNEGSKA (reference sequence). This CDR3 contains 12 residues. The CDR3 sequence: CSASIGDGELFF. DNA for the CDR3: TGCAGTGCTAGTATCGGAGACGGGGAGCTGTTTTTT.

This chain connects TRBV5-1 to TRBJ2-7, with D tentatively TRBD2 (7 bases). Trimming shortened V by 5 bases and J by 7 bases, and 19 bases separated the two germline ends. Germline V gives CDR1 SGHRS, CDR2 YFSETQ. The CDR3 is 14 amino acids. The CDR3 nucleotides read TGCGCCAGCAGTTTGCCACGGGGGGCGGAGGAGCAGTACTTC. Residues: CASSLPRGAEEQYF.

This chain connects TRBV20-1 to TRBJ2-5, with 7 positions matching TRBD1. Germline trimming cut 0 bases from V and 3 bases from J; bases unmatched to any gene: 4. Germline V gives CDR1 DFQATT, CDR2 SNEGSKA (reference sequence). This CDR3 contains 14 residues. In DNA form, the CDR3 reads TGCAGTGCTAGAGACACCACAGGGGAAGAGACCCAGTACTTC. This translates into CSARDTTGEETQYF.

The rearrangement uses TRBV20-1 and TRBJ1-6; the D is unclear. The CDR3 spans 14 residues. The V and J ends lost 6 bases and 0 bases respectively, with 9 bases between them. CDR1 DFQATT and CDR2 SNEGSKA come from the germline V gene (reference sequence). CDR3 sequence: CSAMVSSYNSPLHF. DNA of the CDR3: TGCAGTGCGATGGTTAGCTCCTATAATTCACCCCTCCACTTT.

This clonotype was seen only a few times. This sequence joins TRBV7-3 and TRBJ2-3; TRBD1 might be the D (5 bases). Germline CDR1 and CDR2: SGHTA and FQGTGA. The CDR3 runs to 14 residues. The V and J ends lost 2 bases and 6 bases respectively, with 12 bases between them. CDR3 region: CASSLRRAQDTQYF. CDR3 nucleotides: TGTGCCAGCAGCTTACGCAGGGCCCAGGATACGCAGTATTTT.

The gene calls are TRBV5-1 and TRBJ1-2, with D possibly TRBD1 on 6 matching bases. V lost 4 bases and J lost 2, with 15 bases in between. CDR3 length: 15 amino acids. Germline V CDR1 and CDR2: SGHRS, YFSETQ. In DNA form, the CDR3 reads TGCGCCAGCAGCGAGGGTGTGGGGGCGAACTATGGCTACACCTTC. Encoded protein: CASSEGVGANYGYTF.

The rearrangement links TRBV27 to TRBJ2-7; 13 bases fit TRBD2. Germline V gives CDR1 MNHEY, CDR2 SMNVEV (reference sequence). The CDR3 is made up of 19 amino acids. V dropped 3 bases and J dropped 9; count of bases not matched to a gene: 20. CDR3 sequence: CASSFRPPQPGLAGIGQYF. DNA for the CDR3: TGTGCCAGCAGTTTCCGTCCCCCTCAACCGGGACTAGCGGGAATAGGGCAGTACTTC.

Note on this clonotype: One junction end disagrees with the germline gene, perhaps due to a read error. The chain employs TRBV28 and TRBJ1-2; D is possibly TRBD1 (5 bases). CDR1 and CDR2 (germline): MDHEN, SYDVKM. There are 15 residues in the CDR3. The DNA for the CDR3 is TGTGCCAGTCGGGGTGGGACTTATGAGAACTATGACTACACCTTC. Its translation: CASRGGTYENYDYTF.